One sample yielded the 13 T cell receptor beta chains listed below, sequenced in a study of spatial heterogeneity in lung cancer. Whole-study findings and limits: Intratumoral expanded alpha and beta TCR counts were found to track tumor mutation counts.

The antigens these receptors bind are not known. Time point reported: sample taken at primary tumor resection. TCRdb called the 5' RACE reads again in MiXCR, with one record for every CDR3 protein. The sample has roughly 8,300 distinct CDR3 sequences, 4.5% to 6% seen once. The specimen was lung tumor tissue, collected at surgery. These TCRs come from a female donor with early-stage non-small cell lung cancer.

This clonotype was counted between two and nine times. In DNA, the CDR3 is TGTGCCATCCAGGGGAGAGGTAGCAATGAGCAGTTCTTC. This gives the protein CAIQGRGSNEQFF. The rearrangement links TRBV19 to TRBJ2-1, with D tentatively TRBD1 (6 bases). V shed 10 bases and J shed 6 bases, with 16 bases lying between them. The CDR3 is 13 amino acids. Germline lookup yields CDR1 LNHDA and CDR2 SQIVND (reference sequence).

This clonotype was observed a few times. One end of the junction does not line up with germline, which may come from a read error. This sequence joins TRBV18 and TRBJ1-2; 11 nucleotides match TRBD1. This CDR3 spans 15 amino acids. CDR1 and CDR2 (germline): KGHSH, LQKENI. CDR3 amino acids: CASSSGGQGAGGYNF. CDR3 nucleotides: TGTGCCAGCTCAAGCGGAGGACAGGGGGCCGGGGGCTACAACTTC.

There are many counts of this clonotype. The rearrangement uses TRBV10-1 and TRBJ2-5; the match to TRBD2 covers 7 bases. Germline V gene sequence: CDR1 WNHNN, CDR2 SYGVQD (reference sequence). The ends lost 3 bases at V and 2 bases at J; junction bases unmatched: 9. The CDR3 spans 16 residues. The CDR3 coding sequence is TGCGCCAGCAGTGATGGCGGGAGAAGTCAGCAAGAGACCCAGTACTTC. This codes for CASSDGGRSQQETQYF.

By proportion, this clonotype is medium-sized. CDR3: CSAWLGGGIYGYTF. The CDR3 region has the DNA TGCAGTGCCTGGCTGGGGGGGGGAATCTATGGCTACACCTTC. The chain joins TRBV20-1 to TRBJ1-2; D might be TRBD1 (5 bases). CDR1 and CDR2 from the germline V gene are DFQATT and SNEGSKA (reference sequence). This CDR3 spans 14 amino acids. The V end lost 6 bases, the J end lost 4 bases, and 18 bases lay between the germline ends.

This clonotype is medium-sized (0.01 to 0.1%) within its sample. The genes are TRBV10-2 and TRBJ2-7, with 9 nucleotides matching TRBD1. Germline V gene lookup returns CDR1 WSHSY and CDR2 SAAADI. Trimming removed 7 bases from V and 3 bases from J; junction bases left unmatched: 4. CDR3 length: 13 residues. The CDR3 sequence is CASNTGGSYEQYF. The DNA for the CDR3 is TGCGCCAGCAACACAGGGGGCAGCTACGAGCAGTACTTC.

This clonotype is medium-sized within its sample. This rearrangement joins TRBV2 to TRBJ1-2; the match to TRBD1 covers 7 bases. This CDR3 region has 13 residues. Germline lookup yields CDR1 SNHLY and CDR2 FYNNEI. With 8 bases clipped from V and 2 bases from J, the junction kept 5 bases outside the gene matches. The CDR3 region has the DNA TGTGCCAGCGGGGGGACAGCCAACTATGGCTACACCTTC. This sequence encodes CASGGTANYGYTF.

This clonotype is categorized as medium-sized. The genes are TRBV12-3 or TRBV12-4 and TRBJ1-4, with D hard to call. The CDR3 loop spans 13 amino acids. V shed 6 bases and J shed 3 bases, with 8 bases lying between them. The chain's CDR3 is CASSATSNEKLFF. The DNA of the CDR3 is TGTGCCAGCAGCGCGACCTCTAATGAAAAACTGTTTTTT.

This clonotype has at least ten counts. V gene TRBV20-1 combines with J gene TRBJ2-4; 8 bases are shared with TRBD1. The CDR3 spans 15 residues. In germline, CDR1 is DFQATT, CDR2 SNEGSKA (reference sequence). The junction had 9 bases not matched to a gene; V was cut back by 5 bases and J by 3 bases. CDR3 DNA: TGCAGTGCTGGGGGACAGGAGAGCTTCAAAAACATTCAGTACTTC. This sequence encodes CSAGGQESFKNIQYF.

This clonotype appeared many times. CDR3 loop: CASSLAISGRGGEFF. The DNA of the CDR3 is TGCGCCAGCAGCTTGGCCATAAGCGGGAGGGGAGGGGAGTTCTTC. This sequence joins TRBV5-1 and TRBJ2-1; 10 bases map to TRBD2. Germline CDR1 SGHRS, CDR2 YFSETQ. CDR3 length: 15 residues. The ends lost 0 bases at V and 14 bases at J; junction bases unmatched: 11. The full variable domain, completed using reference TRBV5-1 and TRBJ2-1, is KAGVTQTPRYLIKTRGQQVTLSCSPISGHRSVSWYQQTPGQGLQFLFEYFSETQRNKGNFPGRFSGRQFSNSRSEMNVSTLELGDSALYLCASSLAISGRGGEFFGPGTRLTVL.

At least ten counts were recorded for this clonotype. The CDR3 bases are TGCAGTGCCGTTCGGGGTGCTAATGAAAAACTGTTTTTT. This codes for CSAVRGANEKLFF. The chain is built from TRBV20-1 and TRBJ1-4; no definite D call. The CDR3 loop spans 13 amino acids. Per germline, CDR1 DFQATT and CDR2 SNEGSKA (reference sequence). V was shortened by 6 bases and J by 3 bases, with 11 bases between the two germline ends.

This clonotype was found many times. The chain joins TRBV5-1 to TRBJ2-3; D perhaps matches TRBD2 (6 bases). Germline V gives CDR1 SGHRS, CDR2 YFSETQ. Trimming left V 4 bases short and J 7 bases short, with 22 bases between. The CDR3 length is 16 residues. CDR3 nucleotides: TGCGCCAGCAGCGGGGATCTAGGGACGGGAGCTCATACGCAGTATTTT. This gives the protein CASSGDLGTGAHTQYF. Together with reference TRBV5-1 and TRBJ2-3, the CDR3 gives the full variable domain: KAGVTQTPRYLIKTRGQQVTLSCSPISGHRSVSWYQQTPGQGLQFLFEYFSETQRNKGNFPGRFSGRQFSNSRSEMNVSTLELGDSALYLCASSGDLGTGAHTQYFGPGTRLTVL.

This clonotype was observed many times. The chain carries TRBV29-1 and TRBJ2-1; TRBD2 agrees at 7 bases. The length of the CDR3 is 14 residues. The V gene end was trimmed by 0 bases and the J gene end by 3 bases; junction bases not matched to a gene: 2. In germline, CDR1 is SQVTM, CDR2 ANQGSEA. The CDR3 sequence: CSVEEPSGYNEQFF. CDR3 DNA: TGCAGCGTTGAAGAGCCTAGCGGCTACAATGAGCAGTTCTTC.

This clonotype has ten or more counts. The genes are TRBV11-2 and TRBJ2-5, with 8 bases lining up with TRBD1. Germline V gives CDR1 SGHAT, CDR2 FQNNGV. CDR3 length: 15 residues. The V segment lost 2 bases and the J segment 7 bases; nucleotides outside the gene matches: 9. CDR3 bases: TGTGCCAGCAGCTTAAATATCCAGGGGGCTGGGACCCAGTACTTC. Its protein product is CASSLNIQGAGTQYF. Supplemented by reference TRBV11-2 and TRBJ2-5, the full variable domain reads EAGVAQSPRYKIIEKRQSVAFWCNPISGHATLYWYQQILGQGPKLLIQFQNNGVVDDSQLPKDRFSAERLKGVDSTLKIQPAKLEDSAVYLCASSLNIQGAGTQYFGPGTRLLVL.